Reported below is one T cell receptor beta chain. These data belong to a study of blood T cell repertoires in COVID-19. In the study overall: COVID-19 samples from acute and convalescent phases originated in the United States, Italy and Spain. PBMCs, B-cell-depleted T cells, or T cells provided the cDNA or gDNA that made up the material.

Authors' analysis steps: Estimation of nucleated cell counts relied on the amplification of reference gene primers. TCRdb's copy holds only in-frame clones and misses some; the assay was immunoSEQ multiplex PCR. The V and J calls and clone size were taken over from that table, and D and trimming were inferred from the DNA. Among tens of thousands of clones listed, around nine tenths were seen once. CDR1 and CDR2 from the germline V gene are MNHEY and SVGEGT. Trimming left V 6 bases short and J 5 bases short, with 11 bases between. This CDR3 spans 12 amino acids. Material: peripheral blood. This receptor was obtained from a human donor in a cohort sampled during active COVID-19. V is TRBV6-2 or TRBV6-3 and J is TRBJ2-7; D is possibly TRBD2 (6 bases). CDR3 residues: CASSPRRDEQYF. Here the CDR3 DNA reads TGTGCCAGCAGCCCCAGGAGGGACGAGCAGTACTTC.